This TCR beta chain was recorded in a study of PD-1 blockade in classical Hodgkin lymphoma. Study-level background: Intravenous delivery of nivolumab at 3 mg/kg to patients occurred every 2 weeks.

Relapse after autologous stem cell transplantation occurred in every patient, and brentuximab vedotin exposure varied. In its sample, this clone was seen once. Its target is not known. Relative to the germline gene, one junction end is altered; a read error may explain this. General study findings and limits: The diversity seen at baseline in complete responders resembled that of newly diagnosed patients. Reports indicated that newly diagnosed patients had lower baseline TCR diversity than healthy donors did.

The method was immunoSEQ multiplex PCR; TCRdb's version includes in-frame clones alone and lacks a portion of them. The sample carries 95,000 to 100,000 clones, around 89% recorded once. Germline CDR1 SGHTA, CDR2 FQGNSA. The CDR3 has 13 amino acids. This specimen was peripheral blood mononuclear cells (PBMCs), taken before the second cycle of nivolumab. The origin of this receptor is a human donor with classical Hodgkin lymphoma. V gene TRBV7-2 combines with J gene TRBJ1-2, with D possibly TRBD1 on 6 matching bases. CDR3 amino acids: CASSFGQNSGYTF. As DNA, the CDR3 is TGTGCCAGCAGCTTTGGACAGAACTCTGGCTACACCTTC. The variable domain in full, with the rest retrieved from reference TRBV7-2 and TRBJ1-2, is GAGVSQSPSNKVTEKGKDVELRCDPISGHTALYWYRQSLGQGLEFLIYFQGNSAPDKSGLPSDRFSAERTGGSVSTLTIQRTQQEDSAVYLCASSFGQNSGYTFGSGTRLTVV.